This T cell receptor beta chain was identified in a study of cytomegalovirus exposure and HLA in healthy donors. About the research overall: Earlier results showed 117 million unique TCR beta sequences derived from roughly 180 million T cells. Study-wide findings and caveats: As a later analysis showed, a missense DCLRE1C variant was linked to trimming of TCR beta V- and J-genes. In all likelihood, a cluster of highly shared sequence variants was a sequencing artifact. The study reported that TCR beta sequences accurately predicted HLA-A and HLA-B alleles in most subjects.

With respect to this clone: The target antigen is unknown.

The germline gives CDR1 LNHDA, CDR2 SQIVND (reference sequence). V was cut by 3 bases and J by 1 base, with 6 bases left in between. The length of the CDR3 is 13 residues. PCR amplification relied on 60 Vbeta primers (plus 13 Jbeta primers). Sequencing was performed with immunoSEQ multiplex PCR; in TCRdb, only in-frame clones are kept and a portion is missing. This repertoire shows about 130,000 clones, roughly 80% found once; its top ten account for 5.5% to 8.5%. This sequence originates from a male donor in good health and CMV-seronegative. Sequenced sample: PBMCs. The chain couples TRBV19 to TRBJ1-1; D gene uncertain. DNA for the CDR3: TGTGCCAGTAGTATTATCTCGAACACTGAAGCTTTCTTT. Translated, it gives CASSIISNTEAFF. Complete variable domain (other parts from reference TRBV19 and TRBJ1-1): DGGITQSPKYLFRKEGQNVTLSCEQNLNHDAMYWYRQDPGQGLRLIYYSQIVNDFQKGDIAEGYSVSREKKESFPLTVTSAQKNPTAFYLCASSIISNTEAFFGQGTRLTVV.